This entry lists 22 T cell receptor beta chains sequenced from one sample in a study of blood T cell repertoires in COVID-19. Repertoires were generated with immunoSEQ multiplex PCR, while TCRdb's copy carries only in-frame clones and drops some. This sample carries about 100,000 clones, 80% to 90% of them seen once, and the ten largest clones take roughly 11%. The sequenced material came from peripheral blood. These receptors were obtained from an elderly man with acute or convalescent COVID-19.

This chain connects TRBV10-3 to TRBJ2-1, with D perhaps TRBD2 (5 bases). CDR1 is ENHRY and CDR2 is SYGVKD in the germline V gene. This CDR3 has 15 residues. Trimming took off 3 bases at V and 4 bases at J, with 13 bases between the two ends. The chain's CDR3 is CAISEGAADYNEQFF. The CDR3 DNA reads TGTGCCATCAGTGAAGGAGCGGCCGATTACAATGAGCAGTTCTTC.

The chain has TRBV3-1 (or the pseudogene TRBV3-2) and TRBJ2-2; the match to TRBD1 covers 10 bases. The CDR3 contains 17 residues. The V gene end was trimmed by 4 bases and the J gene end by 2 bases; junction bases not matched to a gene: 7. Germline V CDR1 and CDR2: LGHDT, YNNKEL (reference sequence). DNA of the CDR3: TGTGCCAGCAGCCCCATTCGGACAGGGGGTAACACCGGGGAGCTGTTTTTT. As protein: CASSPIRTGGNTGELFF.

The V gene is TRBV30, the J gene TRBJ1-1, with unresolved D. Deletions cut 2 bases from V and 0 bases from J, with 7 bases between. The CDR3 contains 13 residues. CDR1 is GTSNPN and CDR2 is SVGIG in the germline V gene (reference sequence). CDR3 sequence reads: CAWSKRLNTEAFF. As DNA, the CDR3 is TGTGCCTGGAGTAAACGGTTGAACACTGAAGCTTTCTTT.

The CDR3 here is CASSPQGWGYTF. CDR3 in DNA: TGTGCCAGCAGTCCCCAGGGATGGGGCTACACCTTC. The chain joins TRBV6-5 to TRBJ1-2; TRBD1 might be the D (5 bases). Germline loops: CDR1 MNHEY, CDR2 SVGAGI. This CDR3 spans 12 amino acids. V shed 5 bases and J shed 8 bases, with 12 bases lying between them.

The rearrangement uses TRBV18 and TRBJ1-1; D is unclear. Germline CDR1 is KGHSH and CDR2 is LQKENI. The length of the CDR3 is 15 residues. V was trimmed by 3 bases and J by 5 bases, leaving 16 bases between them. This CDR3 reads CASSPTQAAGTEAFF. CDR3 sequence (DNA): TGTGCCAGCTCACCTACCCAAGCGGCGGGGACTGAAGCTTTCTTT.

The rearrangement uses TRBV11-2 and TRBJ2-1, with 10 bases identical to TRBD2. V lost 10 bases and J lost 0; bases outside the gene matches: 12. The CDR3 spans 17 residues. Per the germline V gene, CDR1 is SGHAT and CDR2 is FQNNGV. CDR3 in DNA: TGTGCCACCCTTGCCGGAGCTAGCGGGAGCTCCTACAATGAGCAGTTCTTC. Translating it yields CATLAGASGSSYNEQFF.

The chain uses TRBV2 and TRBJ1-1; 11 bases match TRBD1. This CDR3 has 14 amino acids. The junction had 9 bases not matched to a gene; V was cut back by 9 bases and J by 6 bases. Germline V lookup: CDR1 SNHLY, CDR2 FYNNEI. The CDR3 region has the DNA TGTGCCAGTTTTACTGAGGGACAGGGGGCTGAAGCTTTCTTT. It codes for CASFTEGQGAEAFF. The full variable domain, in which reference TRBV2 and TRBJ1-1 provide the parts outside the CDR3, is EPEVTQTPSHQVTQMGQEVILRCVPISNHLYFYWYRQILGQKVEFLVSFYNNEISEKSEIFDDQFSVERPDGSNFTLKIRSTKLEDSAMYFCASFTEGQGAEAFFGQGTRLTVV.

The V call is TRBV30, the J call TRBJ1-2; D is perhaps TRBD1 (6 bases). Per germline, CDR1 GTSNPN and CDR2 SVGIG (reference sequence). The V and J ends lost 5 bases and 6 bases respectively, with 10 bases between them. CDR3 length: 11 residues. The CDR3 spells CAWVTGHGYTF. The DNA of the CDR3 is TGTGCCTGGGTTACAGGGCATGGCTACACCTTC.

This chain links TRBV19 with TRBJ2-1; 8 nucleotides line up with TRBD2. The ends lost 5 bases at V and 9 bases at J; junction bases unmatched: 9. CDR1 and CDR2 from the germline V gene are LNHDA and SQIVND (reference sequence). The CDR3 runs to 14 residues. The CDR3 spells CASSSPGLVLEQFF. CDR3 nucleotide sequence: TGTGCCAGTAGTTCGCCGGGACTAGTACTTGAGCAGTTCTTC.

This chain connects TRBV10-3 to TRBJ1-5; TRBD1 matches 9 bases. V trimming: 4 bases; J trimming: 6 bases; junction bases outside the gene matches: 1. CDR1 is ENHRY, CDR2 SYGVKD, per germline. There are 13 residues in the CDR3. CDR3 in amino acids: CAISATGGQPQHF. The CDR3 region has the DNA TGTGCCATCAGTGCGACAGGGGGTCAGCCCCAGCATTTT.

The rearrangement links TRBV19 to TRBJ2-7, with D possibly TRBD1 on 6 matching bases. CDR1 and CDR2 from the germline V gene are LNHDA and SQIVND (reference sequence). CDR3 length equals 13 residues. Deletions cut 5 bases from V and 3 bases from J, with 11 bases between. CDR3 amino acids: CASSVQQGYEQYF. The CDR3 DNA sequence: TGTGCCAGTAGTGTCCAACAGGGCTACGAGCAGTACTTC. The entire variable domain, with the rest obtained from reference TRBV19 and TRBJ2-7, is as follows: DGGITQSPKYLFRKEGQNVTLSCEQNLNHDAMYWYRQDPGQGLRLIYYSQIVNDFQKGDIAEGYSVSREKKESFPLTVTSAQKNPTAFYLCASSVQQGYEQYFGPGTRLTVT.

The chain joins TRBV7-9 to TRBJ1-3; 7 bases map to TRBD1. The germline gives CDR1 SEHNR, CDR2 FQNEAQ (reference sequence). V was clipped by 4 bases and J by 0 bases; unmatched bases: 3. The CDR3 totals 15 residues. This CDR3 reads CASSWGQLSGNTIYF. CDR3 nucleotides: TGTGCCAGCAGCTGGGGACAGCTCTCTGGAAACACCATATATTTT.

On this clone itself: Mismatch with germline at one junction end may stem from a read error. The gene calls are TRBV7-7 and TRBJ1-1, with a possible D match to TRBD1 (6 bases). CDR1 SSHAT and CDR2 FNYEAQ come from the germline V gene (reference sequence). This CDR3 spans 16 amino acids. The CDR3 DNA is TGTGCTAGCAGCCCCCACAGGGTATCCCTAAACACTGAAGCTTTCTTT. Its protein product is CASSPHRVSLNTEAFF.

The chain has TRBV5-1 and TRBJ1-1; 10 bases match TRBD1. The germline V gene encodes CDR1 SGHRS and CDR2 YFSETQ. The CDR3 is 15 residues long. With 0 bases clipped from V and 10 bases from J, the junction kept 9 bases outside the gene matches. CDR3 sequence (DNA): TGCGCCAGCAGCTTGGGAGGGACAGGGGATCGAGGAGCTTTCTTT. Its protein product is CASSLGGTGDRGAFF.

This clone appeared once. The chain employs TRBV30 and TRBJ2-5; 10 bases align to TRBD2. The CDR3 consists of 17 residues. Germline assignment: CDR1 GTSNPN and CDR2 SVGIG (reference sequence). V gave up 2 bases and J gave up 0 bases; unmatched junction bases: 9. CDR3 nucleotides: TGTGCCTGGAGTCTTGGGGGAGGACTAGCGGACCAAGAGACCCAGTACTTC. Its protein product is CAWSLGGGLADQETQYF.

CDR3 loop: CASSVGGDSPLHF. The CDR3 bases are TGTGCCAGCAGCGTCGGGGGTGACTCACCCCTCCACTTT. The chain recombines TRBV9 with TRBJ1-6, with D tentatively TRBD1 (5 bases). The germline CDR1 and CDR2 sequences are SGDLS and YYNGEE. V shed 2 bases and J shed 10 bases, with 10 bases lying between them. CDR3 size: 13 residues.

The gene calls are TRBV2 and TRBJ2-3, with TRBD2 identical over 12 bases. This CDR3 has 15 residues. Trimming took 3 bases from V and 5 from J; bases not matched to a gene: 3. CDR1 and CDR2 (germline): SNHLY, FYNNEI. CDR3 protein: CASSDPGLAGDTQYF. In DNA form, the CDR3 reads TGTGCCAGCAGTGATCCGGGACTAGCGGGAGATACGCAGTATTTT. Using reference TRBV2 and TRBJ2-3 for the parts outside the CDR3, the full variable domain is EPEVTQTPSHQVTQMGQEVILRCVPISNHLYFYWYRQILGQKVEFLVSFYNNEISEKSEIFDDQFSVERPDGSNFTLKIRSTKLEDSAMYFCASSDPGLAGDTQYFGPGTRLTVL.

The chain is built from TRBV6-5 and TRBJ1-5; D unclear. CDR3 length: 15 residues. Germline assignment: CDR1 MNHEY and CDR2 SVGAGI. Trimming pared 8 bases from V and 1 base from J, leaving 15 bases between. The CDR3 DNA reads as TGTGCCAGCTACCATAGAGGTGGGAGCAATCAGCCCCAGCATTTT. This sequence encodes CASYHRGGSNQPQHF.

This clone appeared a single time. The chain links TRBV6-1 to TRBJ1-5; D might be TRBD1 (5 bases). The CDR3 runs 15 residues. V lost 1 base to trimming and J lost 7 bases, with 14 bases between them. Germline V gene sequence: CDR1 MNHNS, CDR2 SASEGT. The DNA of the CDR3 is TGTGCCAGCAGTGAAGTGGGGCCGTCCGGGCAGCCCCAGCATTTT. Amino acid sequence: CASSEVGPSGQPQHF.

This chain links TRBV11-2 with TRBJ2-7, with 7 bases matching TRBD1. CDR1 is SGHAT, CDR2 FQNNGV, per germline. The CDR3 contains 14 residues. Trimming cost V 5 bases and J 2 bases; bases outside gene matches: 6. CDR3 coding DNA: TGTGCCAGCAGCCCCAACAGGGGCGCCTACGAGCAGTACTTC. Protein product: CASSPNRGAYEQYF.

The chain has TRBV28 and TRBJ1-2; possibly TRBD1 for D (5 bases). In germline, CDR1 is MDHEN, CDR2 SYDVKM. This CDR3 is built from 14 residues. Trimming took 5 bases from V and 7 from J, leaving 17 bases between them. The chain's CDR3 is CASSTGVLFRGYTF. CDR3 bases: TGTGCCAGCAGTACGGGGGTCCTATTTCGTGGCTACACCTTC.

The J gene is TRBJ2-1, the V gene TRBV3-1 (or the pseudogene TRBV3-2), with TRBD2 as a possible D gene (6 bases). The germline V gene encodes CDR1 LGHDT and CDR2 YNNKEL (reference sequence). CDR3 length: 16 residues. With 5 bases removed from V and 5 bases from J, the gap between germline ends came to 19 bases. The CDR3 DNA follows: TGTGCCAGCAGCATCCGCGGAGGGACCCAAGACAATGAGCAGTTCTTC. Its translation: CASSIRGGTQDNEQFF.